In its sample, the clone carrying this TCR beta chain was seen a few times. Its antigen remains unidentified. Treatment noted: oral pan-JAK inhibitor, 5-10 mg twice daily. It was from PBMCs that CD4+ and CD8+ T cells were sorted. The sample is drawn from a study of CD8+ T cells in alopecia areata. Study-wide context: Twice daily, treated patients received 5 to 10 mg of oral tofacitinib.

Study-wide points: Numerous clones, expanded in lesions, remained in scalp and blood during tofacitinib. Resident alphabeta T-cell populations of normal skin are likewise subject to sequencing in scalp samples.

The germline gives CDR1 SGHNT, CDR2 YYREEE (reference sequence). Trimming left V 2 bases short and J 2 bases short, with 2 bases between. The CDR3 sequence is 11 residues long. It was cDNA, reverse transcribed from extracted RNA, that served as the sequencing template. Generated by immunoSEQ multiplex PCR, the TCRdb table keeps only in-frame clones and is missing some. The data hold 150,000 to 200,000 clones, with roughly three fifths observed a single time. Sample: CD4+ T cells sorted from blood, taken at week 4, from a patient treated with tofacitinib. This sequence was found in a human donor with alopecia areata. The chain is built from TRBV5-4 and TRBJ2-7, with D uncertain. CDR3 coding DNA: TGTGCCAGCAGCTTACCCTACGAGCAGTACTTC. Its protein is CASSLPYEQYF.